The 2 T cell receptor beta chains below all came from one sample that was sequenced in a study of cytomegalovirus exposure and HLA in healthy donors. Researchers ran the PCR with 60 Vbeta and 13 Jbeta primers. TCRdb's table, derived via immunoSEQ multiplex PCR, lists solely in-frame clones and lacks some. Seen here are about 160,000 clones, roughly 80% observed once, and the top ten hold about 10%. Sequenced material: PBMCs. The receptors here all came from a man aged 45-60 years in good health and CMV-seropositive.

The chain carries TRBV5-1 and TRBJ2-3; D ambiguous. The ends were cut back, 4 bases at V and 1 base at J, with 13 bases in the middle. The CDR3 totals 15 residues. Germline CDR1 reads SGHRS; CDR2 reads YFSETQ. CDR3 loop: CASSPVLAGTDTQYF. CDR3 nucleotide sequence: TGCGCCAGCAGCCCTGTGCTCGCAGGCACAGATACGCAGTATTTT.

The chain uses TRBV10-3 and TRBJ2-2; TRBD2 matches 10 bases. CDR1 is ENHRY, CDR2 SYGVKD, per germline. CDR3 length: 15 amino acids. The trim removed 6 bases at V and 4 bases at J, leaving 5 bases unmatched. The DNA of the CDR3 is TGTGCCATCAGAAAAGCGGGGGGGATCACCGGGGAGCTGTTTTTT. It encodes CAIRKAGGITGELFF.